This T cell receptor (beta chain) was profiled in a study of siplizumab effects on memory and regulatory T cells. Repertoires were generated with immunoSEQ multiplex PCR, while TCRdb's copy carries only in-frame clones and drops some. The repertoire has about 100,000 clones, about 91% of them found once; the top ten carry roughly 0.16%. The germline V gene has CDR1 ENHRY and CDR2 SYGVKD. V lost 0 bases, J lost 1 base, and 12 bases lay in between. The CDR3 is made up of 16 amino acids. The chain employs TRBV10-3 and TRBJ2-5; D tentatively reads TRBD1 or TRBD2 (5 bases each). Sequenced sample: CD4+ T cells sorted from blood. This sequence was found in a human donor in good health. The CDR3 is CAISESWGTSQETQYF. The CDR3 DNA sequence: TGTGCCATCAGTGAGTCTTGGGGGACCAGCCAAGAGACCCAGTACTTC.